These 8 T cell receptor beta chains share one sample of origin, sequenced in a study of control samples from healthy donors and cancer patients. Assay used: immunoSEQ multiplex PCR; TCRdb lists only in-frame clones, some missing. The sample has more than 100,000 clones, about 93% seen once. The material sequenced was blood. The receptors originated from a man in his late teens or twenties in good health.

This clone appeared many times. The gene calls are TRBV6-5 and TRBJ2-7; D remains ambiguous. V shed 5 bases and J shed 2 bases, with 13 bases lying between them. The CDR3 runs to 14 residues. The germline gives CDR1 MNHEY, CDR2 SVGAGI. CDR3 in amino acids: CASSQPTQAYEQYV. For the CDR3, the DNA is TGTGCCAGCAGTCAACCGACCCAGGCCTACGAGCAGTACGTC.

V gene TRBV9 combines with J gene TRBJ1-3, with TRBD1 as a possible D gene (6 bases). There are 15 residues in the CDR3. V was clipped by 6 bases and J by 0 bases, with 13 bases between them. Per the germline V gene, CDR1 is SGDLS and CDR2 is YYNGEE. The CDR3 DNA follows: TGTGCCAGCAACCCGGGACACAGCTCTGGAAACACCATATATTTT. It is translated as CASNPGHSSGNTIYF.

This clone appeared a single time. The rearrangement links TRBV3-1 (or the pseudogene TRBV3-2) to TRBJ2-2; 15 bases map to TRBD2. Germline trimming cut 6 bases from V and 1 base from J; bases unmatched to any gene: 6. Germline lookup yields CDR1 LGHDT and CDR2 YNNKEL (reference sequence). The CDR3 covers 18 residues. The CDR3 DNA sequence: TGTGCCAGCAGTCCGGGACTAGCGGGGGGCCGGAACACCGGGGAGCTGTTTTTT. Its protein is CASSPGLAGGRNTGELFF.

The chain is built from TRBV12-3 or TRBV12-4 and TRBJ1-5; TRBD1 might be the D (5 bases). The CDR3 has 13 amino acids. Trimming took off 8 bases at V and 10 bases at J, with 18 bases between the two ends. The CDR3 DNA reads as TGTGCCAGCTCCCTTGAGGGGATTCGACCCCAGCATTTT. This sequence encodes CASSLEGIRPQHF.

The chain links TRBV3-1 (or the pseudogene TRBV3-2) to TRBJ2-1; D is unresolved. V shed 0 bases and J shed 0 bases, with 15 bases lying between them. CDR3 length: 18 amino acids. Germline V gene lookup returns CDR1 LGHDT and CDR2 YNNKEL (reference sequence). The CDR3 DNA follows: TGTGCCAGCAGCCAAGACCTCCAGACCTACAGCTCCTACAATGAGCAGTTCTTC. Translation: CASSQDLQTYSSYNEQFF.

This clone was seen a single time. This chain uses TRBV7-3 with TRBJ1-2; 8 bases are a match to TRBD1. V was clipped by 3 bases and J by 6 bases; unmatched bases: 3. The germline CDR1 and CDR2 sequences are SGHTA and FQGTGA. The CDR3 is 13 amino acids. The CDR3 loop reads CASSFSTGDGYTF. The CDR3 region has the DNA TGTGCCAGCAGCTTCTCGACAGGGGATGGCTACACCTTC.

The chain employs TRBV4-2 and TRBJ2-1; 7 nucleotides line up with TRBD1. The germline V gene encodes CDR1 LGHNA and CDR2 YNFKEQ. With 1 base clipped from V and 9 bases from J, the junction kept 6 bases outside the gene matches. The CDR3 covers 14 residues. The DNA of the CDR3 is TGTGCCAGCAGCCAAGGTAGGACAGGTGGTGAGCAGTTCTTC. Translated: CASSQGRTGGEQFF.

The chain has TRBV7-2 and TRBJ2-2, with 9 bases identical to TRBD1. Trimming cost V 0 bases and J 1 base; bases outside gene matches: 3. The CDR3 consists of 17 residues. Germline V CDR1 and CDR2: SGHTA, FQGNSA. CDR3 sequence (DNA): TGTGCCAGCAGCTTAGCTCCGGGACAGGGGAACACCGGGGAGCTGTTTTTT. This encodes CASSLAPGQGNTGELFF.